The 18 T cell receptor beta chains in this list originate from one sample, sequenced in a study of cytomegalovirus exposure and HLA in healthy donors. Vbeta (60) and Jbeta (13) primers were used in the PCR. Profiling relied on immunoSEQ multiplex PCR, and the TCRdb table lists in-frame clones only, not all of them. The table lists about 120,000 clones, 80% of them singletons. The sample was PBMCs. These receptors were taken from a female donor in good health and CMV-seropositive.

This chain uses TRBV19 with TRBJ2-4; D not certain. In germline, CDR1 is LNHDA, CDR2 SQIVND (reference sequence). The CDR3 contains 14 residues. V lost 1 base and J lost 8, with 12 bases in between. DNA for the CDR3: TGTGCCAGTAGTATAGGATTAAATACGGACATTCAGTACTTC. This encodes CASSIGLNTDIQYF.

In nucleotides, the CDR3 is TGTGCCAGTAGTACAGGGGGGTGGACAGATACGCAGTATTTT. Amino acid sequence: CASSTGGWTDTQYF. The genes are TRBV19 and TRBJ2-3; TRBD1 is a possible D gene (7 bases). V was pared by 4 bases and J by 3 bases, with 11 bases between. The CDR3 is 14 residues long. Germline V gene lookup returns CDR1 LNHDA and CDR2 SQIVND (reference sequence). Looking up the rest from reference TRBV19 and TRBJ2-3 gives the full variable domain: DGGITQSPKYLFRKEGQNVTLSCEQNLNHDAMYWYRQDPGQGLRLIYYSQIVNDFQKGDIAEGYSVSREKKESFPLTVTSAQKNPTAFYLCASSTGGWTDTQYFGPGTRLTVL.

The chain couples TRBV15 to TRBJ1-2, with TRBD1 matching over 8 bases. The germline V gene has CDR1 LNHNV and CDR2 YYDKDF (reference sequence). The CDR3 totals 15 residues. With 6 bases clipped from V and 3 bases from J, the junction kept 9 bases outside the gene matches. In nucleotides, the CDR3 is TGTGCCACCAGTACCTCAGGGGGCGCCCACTATGGCTACACCTTC. Its protein product is CATSTSGGAHYGYTF. The whole variable domain, filled in from reference TRBV15 and TRBJ1-2, reads DAMVIQNPRYQVTQFGKPVTLSCSQTLNHNVMYWYQQKSSQAPKLLFHYYDKDFNNEADTPDNFQSRRPNTSFCFLDIRSPGLGDTAMYLCATSTSGGAHYGYTFGSGTRLTVV.

The chain recombines TRBV28 with TRBJ1-6, with D possibly being TRBD1 (6 bases). The V gene's germline CDR1 is MDHEN and CDR2 SYDVKM. The CDR3 has 12 amino acids. Trimming left V 11 bases short and J 8 bases short, with 13 bases between. CDR3 DNA sequence: TGTGCCGCCCGACAGGCCGATTCACCCCTCCACTTT. Its protein product is CAARQADSPLHF.

This chain's CDR3 is CASSHGGSGETQYF. The CDR3 DNA sequence: TGTGCCAGTAGTCATGGGGGCTCAGGAGAGACCCAGTACTTC. The V gene is TRBV19, the J gene TRBJ2-5, with D perhaps TRBD1 (6 bases). The CDR3 covers 14 residues. Germline CDR1 LNHDA, CDR2 SQIVND (reference sequence). V was pared by 5 bases and J by 4 bases, with 14 bases between. The variable domain in full, with the rest retrieved from reference TRBV19 and TRBJ2-5, is DGGITQSPKYLFRKEGQNVTLSCEQNLNHDAMYWYRQDPGQGLRLIYYSQIVNDFQKGDIAEGYSVSREKKESFPLTVTSAQKNPTAFYLCASSHGGSGETQYFGPGTRLLVL.

The V and J genes are TRBV6-1 and TRBJ2-1; 10 positions match TRBD2. This CDR3 has 15 residues. Germline lookup yields CDR1 MNHNS and CDR2 SASEGT. Unmatched junction bases numbered 6, after V lost 6 bases and J lost 4 bases. This CDR3 is CASSLTSGIYNEQFF. The CDR3 region has the DNA TGTGCCAGCAGCCTCACTAGCGGGATTTACAATGAGCAGTTCTTC.

This clone is a singleton in its sample. The sample contains more than one DNA sequence encoding this CDR3. CDR3 sequence reads: CAWSRQGGTEAFF. Here the CDR3 DNA reads TGTGCCTGGAGTCGACAGGGGGGCACTGAAGCTTTCTTT. This chain links TRBV30 with TRBJ1-1; 9 nucleotides agree with TRBD1. Germline values: CDR1 GTSNPN, CDR2 SVGIG (reference sequence). The CDR3 runs 13 residues. The V and J ends lost 2 bases and 4 bases, in that order; junction bases with no gene match: 2.

V is TRBV4-1 and J is TRBJ1-5, with D perhaps TRBD1 (6 bases). The germline CDR1 and CDR2 sequences are MGHRA and YSYEKL. The CDR3 is 17 residues long. V was pared by 1 base and J by 2 bases, with 15 bases between. CDR3 residues: CASSQGQGLYGNQPQHF. The CDR3, as DNA: TGCGCCAGCAGCCAAGGGCAGGGGTTATATGGCAATCAGCCCCAGCATTTT.

CDR3: CASSSQGGYDNEQFF. In DNA form, the CDR3 reads TGTGCCAGCAGCTCACAGGGGGGGTATGACAATGAGCAGTTCTTC. The rearrangement links TRBV7-3 to TRBJ2-1, with TRBD1 as a possible D gene (8 bases). Deletions cut 4 bases from V and 5 bases from J, with 15 bases between. The CDR3 contains 15 residues. CDR1 is SGHTA and CDR2 is FQGTGA in the germline V gene.

The chain has TRBV7-2 and TRBJ1-1, with 9 nucleotides matching TRBD1. This CDR3 is built from 14 residues. The trim removed 5 bases at V and 10 bases at J, leaving 11 bases unmatched. Germline lookup yields CDR1 SGHTA and CDR2 FQGNSA. The CDR3 loop reads CASSTHQEGQGAFF. CDR3 sequence (DNA): TGTGCCAGCAGCACTCACCAGGAGGGACAGGGAGCTTTCTTT.

This chain links TRBV29-1 with TRBJ1-1; D uncertain. This CDR3 region has 12 residues. Germline loops: CDR1 SQVTM, CDR2 ANQGSEA. Trimming took off 6 bases at V and 0 bases at J, with 8 bases between the two ends. The DNA for the CDR3 is TGCAGCGTCCGGGTCCTGAACACTGAAGCTTTCTTT. This gives the protein CSVRVLNTEAFF.

The CDR3 loop reads CASSPGSGENEQFF. The CDR3 coding sequence is TGTGCCAGCAGCCCGGGGAGCGGGGAAAATGAGCAGTTCTTC. This chain joins TRBV7-2 and TRBJ2-1; 7 nucleotides match TRBD2. The CDR3 is 14 amino acids. The germline gives CDR1 SGHTA, CDR2 FQGNSA. Trimming took 5 bases from V and 7 from J; bases not matched to a gene: 8.

The chain carries TRBV7-2 and TRBJ1-1, with 7 bases that match TRBD1. With V trimmed by 2 bases and J by 1 base, 1 base remained unmatched. Germline CDR1 and CDR2: SGHTA and FQGNSA. The CDR3 covers 14 residues. CDR3 sequence (DNA): TGTGCCAGCAGCTTACGACAGGGGAACACTGAAGCTTTCTTT. Protein sequence: CASSLRQGNTEAFF. Full variable domain (outside the CDR3, taken from reference TRBV7-2 and TRBJ1-1): GAGVSQSPSNKVTEKGKDVELRCDPISGHTALYWYRQSLGQGLEFLIYFQGNSAPDKSGLPSDRFSAERTGGSVSTLTIQRTQQEDSAVYLCASSLRQGNTEAFFGQGTRLTVV.

This clone was seen a single time. The chain recombines TRBV30 with TRBJ2-3; a weak D match, TRBD1 (5 bases). This CDR3 has 13 amino acids. Germline CDR1 and CDR2: GTSNPN and SVGIG (reference sequence). V lost 3 bases and J lost 4, with 11 bases in between. The CDR3 region is CAWRRGLADTQYF. CDR3 nucleotide sequence: TGTGCCTGGAGAAGGGGTTTAGCAGATACGCAGTATTTT.

This sequence joins TRBV7-9 and TRBJ2-5; D possibly corresponds to TRBD2 (7 bases). This CDR3 spans 15 amino acids. Trimming took off 8 bases at V and 1 base at J, with 17 bases between the two ends. The germline V gene encodes CDR1 SEHNR and CDR2 FQNEAQ (reference sequence). The CDR3 protein is CASLVRGGVQETQYF. Here the CDR3 DNA reads TGTGCCAGCTTGGTCAGGGGAGGGGTCCAAGAGACCCAGTACTTC.

This chain uses TRBV4-2 with TRBJ1-5, with a weak D call TRBD1 (6 bases). V shed 1 base and J shed 8 bases, with 12 bases lying between them. Germline CDR1 LGHNA, CDR2 YNFKEQ. This CDR3 spans 14 amino acids. The chain's CDR3 is CASSQGQEEKPQHF. In DNA form, the CDR3 reads TGTGCCAGCAGCCAAGGACAGGAGGAGAAGCCCCAGCATTTT.

The V call is TRBV5-4, the J call TRBJ2-1; TRBD1 matches 7 bases. Germline V lookup: CDR1 SGHNT, CDR2 YYREEE (reference sequence). The V segment lost 3 bases and the J segment 5 bases; nucleotides outside the gene matches: 5. This CDR3 spans 14 amino acids. The CDR3 loop is CASSSRDRHNEQFF. The CDR3 nucleotides read TGTGCCAGCAGCTCCCGGGACAGACACAATGAGCAGTTCTTC. Together with reference TRBV5-4 and TRBJ2-1, the CDR3 gives the full variable domain: ETGVTQSPTHLIKTRGQQVTLRCSSQSGHNTVSWYQQALGQGPQFIFQYYREEENGRGNFPPRFSGLQFPNYSSELNVNALELDDSALYLCASSSRDRHNEQFFGPGTRLTVL.

The chain combines TRBV28 with TRBJ2-2; tentatively, D is TRBD1 (5 bases). CDR3 length equals 14 residues. Trimming shortened V by 8 bases and J by 2 bases, and 12 bases separated the two germline ends. CDR1 and CDR2 from the germline V gene are MDHEN and SYDVKM. CDR3 sequence: CASLAGHNTGELFF. CDR3 DNA sequence: TGTGCCAGCCTGGCAGGGCATAACACCGGGGAGCTGTTTTTT.